This TCR beta chain was documented in a study of T cell responses to AZD1222 COVID-19 vaccine. In the case of this clone: Its antigen remains unknown.

CDR1 and CDR2 (germline): SNHLY, FYNNEI. This CDR3 has 14 residues. The junction had 8 bases not matched to a gene; V was cut back by 6 bases and J by 7 bases. Measured with immunoSEQ multiplex PCR; TCRdb has only the in-frame clones, and not every one. The sample yields about 99,000 clones, nearly 90% seen once. General study points: Only 5 to 7 AZD1222 recipients were seropositive at baseline. Nearly half of the spike-specific TCRs reportedly recognize variant regions that carry no mutations. Donor demographics were predominantly white British with a female majority; clonal diversity may be underestimated.

V usage is TRBV2 and J usage is TRBJ1-5; 8 bases align to TRBD1. The input for sequencing was peripheral blood, taken on day 0 of AZD1222 vaccination. The receptor was derived from an adult in good health. The DNA for the CDR3 is TGTGCCAGCAGGTCCGGACAGGGAGAACAGCCCCAGCATTTT. Translating gives CASRSGQGEQPQHF.